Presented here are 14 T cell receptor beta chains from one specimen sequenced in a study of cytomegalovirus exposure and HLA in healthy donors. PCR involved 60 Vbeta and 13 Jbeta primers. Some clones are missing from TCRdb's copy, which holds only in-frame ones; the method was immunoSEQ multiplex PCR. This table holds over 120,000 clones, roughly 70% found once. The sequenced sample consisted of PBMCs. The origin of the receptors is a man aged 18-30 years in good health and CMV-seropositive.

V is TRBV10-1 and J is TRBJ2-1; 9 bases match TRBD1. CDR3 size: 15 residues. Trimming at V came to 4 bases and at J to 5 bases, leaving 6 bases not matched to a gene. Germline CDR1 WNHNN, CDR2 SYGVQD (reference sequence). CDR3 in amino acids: CASSAGTGTHNEQFF. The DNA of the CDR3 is TGCGCCAGCAGTGCCGGGACAGGGACCCACAATGAGCAGTTCTTC.

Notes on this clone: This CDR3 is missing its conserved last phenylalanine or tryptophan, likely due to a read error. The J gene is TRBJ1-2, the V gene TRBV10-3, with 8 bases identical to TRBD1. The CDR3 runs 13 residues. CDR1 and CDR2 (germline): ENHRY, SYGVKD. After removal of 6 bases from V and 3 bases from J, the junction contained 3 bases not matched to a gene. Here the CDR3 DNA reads TGTGCCATCAGCGCGGACAGGGACTATGGCTACACCGTC. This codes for CAISADRDYGYTV.

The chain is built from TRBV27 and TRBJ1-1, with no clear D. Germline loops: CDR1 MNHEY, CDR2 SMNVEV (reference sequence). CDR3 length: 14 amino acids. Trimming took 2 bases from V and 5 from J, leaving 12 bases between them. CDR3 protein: CASSLTATVTEAFF. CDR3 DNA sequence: TGTGCCAGCAGTTTAACAGCTACGGTAACTGAAGCTTTCTTT.

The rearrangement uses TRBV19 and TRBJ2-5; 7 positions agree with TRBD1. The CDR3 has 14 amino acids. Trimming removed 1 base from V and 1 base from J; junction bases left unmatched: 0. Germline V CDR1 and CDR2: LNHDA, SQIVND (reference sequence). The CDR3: CASSIGDSQETQYF. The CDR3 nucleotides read TGTGCCAGTAGTATAGGGGACAGCCAAGAGACCCAGTACTTC. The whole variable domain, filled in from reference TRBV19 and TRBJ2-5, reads DGGITQSPKYLFRKEGQNVTLSCEQNLNHDAMYWYRQDPGQGLRLIYYSQIVNDFQKGDIAEGYSVSREKKESFPLTVTSAQKNPTAFYLCASSIGDSQETQYFGPGTRLLVL.

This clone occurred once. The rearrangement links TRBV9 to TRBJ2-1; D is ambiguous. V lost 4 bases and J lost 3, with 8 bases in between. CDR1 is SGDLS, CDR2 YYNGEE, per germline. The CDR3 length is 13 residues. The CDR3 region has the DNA TGTGCCAGCAGCACACAGCTCTACAATGAGCAGTTCTTC. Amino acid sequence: CASSTQLYNEQFF. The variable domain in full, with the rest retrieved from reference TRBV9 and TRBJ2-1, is DSGVTQTPKHLITATGQRVTLRCSPRSGDLSVYWYQQSLDQGLQFLIQYYNGEERAKGNILERFSAQQFPDLHSELNLSSLELGDSALYFCASSTQLYNEQFFGPGTRLTVL.

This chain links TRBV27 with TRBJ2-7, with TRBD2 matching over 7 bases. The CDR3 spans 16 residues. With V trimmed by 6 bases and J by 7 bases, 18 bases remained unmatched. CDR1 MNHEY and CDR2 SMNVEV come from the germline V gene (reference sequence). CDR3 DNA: TGTGCCAGCAGGCCCGTCCCCGACGGCGGGAGTGGGGAGCAGTACTTC. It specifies CASRPVPDGGSGEQYF.

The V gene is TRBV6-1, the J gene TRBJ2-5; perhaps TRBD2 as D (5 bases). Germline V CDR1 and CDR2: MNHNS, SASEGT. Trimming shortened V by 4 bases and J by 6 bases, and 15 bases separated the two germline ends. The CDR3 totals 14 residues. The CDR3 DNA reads TGTGCCAGCAGTGTGACTGGGGAGTCGAAGACCCAGTACTTC. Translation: CASSVTGESKTQYF.

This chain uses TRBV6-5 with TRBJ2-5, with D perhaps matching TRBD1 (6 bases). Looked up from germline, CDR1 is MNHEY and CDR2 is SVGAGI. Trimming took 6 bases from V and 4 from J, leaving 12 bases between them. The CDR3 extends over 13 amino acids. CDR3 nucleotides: TGTGCCAGCAGCGGGACAATCGGAGAGACCCAGTACTTC. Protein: CASSGTIGETQYF.

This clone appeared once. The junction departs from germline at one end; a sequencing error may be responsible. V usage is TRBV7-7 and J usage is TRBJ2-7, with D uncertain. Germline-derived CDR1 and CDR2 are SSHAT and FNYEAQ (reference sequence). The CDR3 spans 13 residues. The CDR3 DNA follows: TGTGCTAGCAGCTTAGGGCAGGACTACGAGCAGTACTTC. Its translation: CASSLGQDYEQYF. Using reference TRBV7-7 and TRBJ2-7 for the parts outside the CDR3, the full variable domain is GAGVSQSPRYKVTKRGQDVTLRCDPISSHATLYWYQQALGQGPEFLTYFNYEAQPDKSGLPSDRFSAERPEGSISTLTIQRTEQRDSAMYRCASSLGQDYEQYFGPGTRLTVT.

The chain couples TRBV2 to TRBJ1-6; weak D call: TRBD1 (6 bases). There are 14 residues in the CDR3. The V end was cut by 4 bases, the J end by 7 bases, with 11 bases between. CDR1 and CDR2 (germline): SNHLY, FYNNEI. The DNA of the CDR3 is TGTGCCAGCAGTGCCCTAACAGGGAATTCACCCCTCCACTTT. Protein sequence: CASSALTGNSPLHF.

The CDR3: CAWSFQTGSTIQYF. Written as DNA, the CDR3 is TGTGCCTGGAGTTTCCAGACAGGGTCCACCATTCAGTACTTC. The chain combines TRBV30 with TRBJ2-4; 7 positions match TRBD1. Germline lookup yields CDR1 GTSNPN and CDR2 SVGIG (reference sequence). CDR3 length: 14 residues. Losses at the gene ends were 2 bases for V and 9 bases for J; bases not matched to a gene: 10. The full variable domain, rest sourced from reference TRBV30 and TRBJ2-4, is SQTIHQWPATLVQPVGSPLSLECTVEGTSNPNLYWYRQAAGRGLQLLFYSVGIGQISSEVPQNLSASRPQDRQFILSSKKLLLSDSGFYLCAWSFQTGSTIQYFGAGTRLSVL.

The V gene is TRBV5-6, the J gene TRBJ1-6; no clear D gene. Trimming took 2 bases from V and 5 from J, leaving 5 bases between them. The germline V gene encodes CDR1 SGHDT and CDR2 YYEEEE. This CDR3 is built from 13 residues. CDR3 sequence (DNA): TGTGCCAGCAGCTTCCCCGATAATTCACCCCTCCACTTT. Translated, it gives CASSFPDNSPLHF.

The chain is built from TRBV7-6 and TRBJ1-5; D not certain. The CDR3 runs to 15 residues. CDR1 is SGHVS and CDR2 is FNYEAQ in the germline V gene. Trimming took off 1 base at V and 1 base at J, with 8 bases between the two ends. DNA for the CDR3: TGTGCCAGCAGCTTAGACAGAGGGAGCAATCAGCCCCAGCATTTT. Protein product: CASSLDRGSNQPQHF. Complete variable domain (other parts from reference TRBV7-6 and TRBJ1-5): GAGVSQSPRYKVTKRGQDVALRCDPISGHVSLYWYRQALGQGPEFLTYFNYEAQQDKSGLPNDRFSAERPEGSISTLTIQRTEQRDSAMYRCASSLDRGSNQPQHFGDGTRLSIL.

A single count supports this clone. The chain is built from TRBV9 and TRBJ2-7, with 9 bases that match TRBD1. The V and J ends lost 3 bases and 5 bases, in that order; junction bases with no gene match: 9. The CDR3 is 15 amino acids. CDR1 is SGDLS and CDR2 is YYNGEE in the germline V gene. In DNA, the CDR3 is TGTGCCAGCAGCGGGGGACAGGGAAACTACCACGAGCAGTACTTC. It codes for CASSGGQGNYHEQYF.